Listed below are T cell receptor beta chains from one sample, sequenced in a study of blood T cell repertoires in COVID-19. TCRdb's table, derived via immunoSEQ multiplex PCR, lists solely in-frame clones and lacks some. Here the sample spans 330,000 or so clones, over 80% being singletons. The sample comprised peripheral blood. These receptors all stem from a man aged 25 to 45 with COVID-19, enrolled during active disease. Both conserved end residues are part of each CDR3. D genes are given only for firm matches. Some rows have no size entry. The others give once, few or many, or a class for an expanded clone.

d_gene	abundance	j_gene	v_gene	CDR3nt	CDR3aa
TRBD2	-	TRBJ2-2	TRBV5-1	TGCGCCAGCTCAGGGACTAGCGGGGGCACCGGGGAGCTGTTTTTT	CASSGTSGGTGELFF
TRBD2	-	TRBJ2-5	TRBV7-9	TGTGCCAGCAGCCCTTCGGGGCGGGAGGGCCGTGAGACCCAGTACTTC	CASSPSGREGRETQYF
TRBD1	-	TRBJ1-2	TRBV5-1	TGCGCCAGCAGCTCCGGACAGGTCGAAGGCTACACCTTC	CASSSGQVEGYTF
TRBD2	-	TRBJ2-1	TRBV19	TGTGCCAGTCAAAACGCGGGACTAGCGGGAGTGGACGAGCAGTTCTTC	CASQNAGLAGVDEQFF
TRBD2	-	TRBJ2-5	TRBV10-3	TGTGCCATCAGTGAGTCGACTAGCGGGAGGATCGAGACCCAGTACTTC	CAISESTSGRIETQYF
TRBD2	-	TRBJ2-1	TRBV7-2	TGTGCCAGCAGCTATCGAGCGGGAGGAGGACGAAATGAGCAGTTCTTC	CASSYRAGGGRNEQFF
TRBD2	-	TRBJ2-1	TRBV19	TGTGCCAGTAGTTGGGGGGGATGGGACAATGAGCAGTTCTTC	CASSWGGWDNEQFF
-	few	TRBJ1-3	TRBV25-1	TGTGCCAGCAGTGAATCTAGGGGCCCTGGAAACACCATATATTTT	CASSESRGPGNTIYF
TRBD2	once	TRBJ2-1	TRBV24-1	TGTGCCACCAGTATGCGCGGGGGGGCCGATGAGCAGTTCTTC	CATSMRGGADEQFF
TRBD1	-	TRBJ2-7	TRBV6-1	TGTGCCAGCAGTGCCAGCACTGGACAGGTTTTCTACGAGCAGTACTTC	CASSASTGQVFYEQYF
TRBD2	-	TRBJ2-3	TRBV7-9	TGTGCCAGCAGCCCCGCGGTGGGGCGGGAGTACACAGATACGCAGTATTTT	CASSPAVGREYTDTQYF
TRBD2	-	TRBJ2-7	TRBV2	TGTGCCAGCAGCGCTACTAGCGGAACCTTCTACGAGCAGTACTTC	CASSATSGTFYEQYF
TRBD2	-	TRBJ2-1	TRBV7-7	TGTGCCAGCAGCTTAGGCGGGACTAGCGTGTACAATGAGCAGTTCTTC	CASSLGGTSVYNEQFF
-	-	TRBJ2-1	TRBV6-5	TGTGCCAGCAGTTATTTGGGGCAGGGGTGGTTCTTC	CASSYLGQGWFF
TRBD2	-	TRBJ2-1	TRBV6-6	TGTGCCAGCAGTCTGGGACTAGCGGGCAGCTCCTACAATGAGCAGTTCTTC	CASSLGLAGSSYNEQFF
TRBD1	-	TRBJ2-2	TRBV9	TGTGCCAGCAGCGTAGGTACGCAGGGGGCGAACACCGGGGAGCTGTTTTTT	CASSVGTQGANTGELFF
TRBD2	-	TRBJ2-7	TRBV7-6	TGTGCCAGCAGCTTAGCGCCTCTTATAGCGGGGCCGGAGCAGTACTTC	CASSLAPLIAGPEQYF
-	-	TRBJ2-2	TRBV7-2	TGTGCCAGCAGCTCCCAACTCCACACCGGGGAGCTGTTTTTT	CASSSQLHTGELFF
TRBD1	-	TRBJ1-1	TRBV7-9	TGTGCCAGCAGCACGAGACAGGGTTGGGACACTGAAGCTTTCTTT	CASSTRQGWDTEAFF
TRBD1	once	TRBJ2-7	TRBV7-3	TGTGCCAGCAGCTTAACTCCGGGACAGTCCTACGAGCAGTACTTC	CASSLTPGQSYEQYF
TRBD2	-	TRBJ2-5	TRBV10-3	TGTGCCATACTTTCTGTAGCGGGCGAACCCCAAGAGACCCAGTACTTC	CAILSVAGEPQETQYF
-	-	TRBJ1-2	TRBV18	TGTGCCAGCTCACCACCAGAAACTTCTGGCTACACCTTC	CASSPPETSGYTF
TRBD1	-	TRBJ2-5	TRBV27	TGTGCCAGCAGCGACAGGGGGCACCCACAAGAGACCCAGTACTTC	CASSDRGHPQETQYF
TRBD1	-	TRBJ2-7	TRBV2	TGTGCCAGCAGTGTTAACAGGGGGGCCTACGAGCAGTACTTC	CASSVNRGAYEQYF
TRBD2	-	TRBJ2-1	TRBV13	TGTGCCAGCAGCCCCCAGAGCGGGGGGGGGCCCTACAATGAGCAGTTCTTC	CASSPQSGGGPYNEQFF
-	-	TRBJ1-3	TRBV4-1	TGCGCCAGCAGCCAAGATAAACGGGTTCCTGGAAACACCATATATTTT	CASSQDKRVPGNTIYF
-	-	TRBJ1-6	TRBV7-3	TGTGCCAGCAGCTTCGGTAACAGGGACGGATCACCCCTCCACTTT	CASSFGNRDGSPLHF
TRBD1	-	TRBJ2-1	TRBV11-3	TGTGCCAGCAGCAAACAGGGGGCCGATGAGCAGTTCTTC	CASSKQGADEQFF
-	-	TRBJ2-1	TRBV30	TGTGCCTGGAGTATTGGTTGGAGGGGCAATGAGCAGTTCTTC	CAWSIGWRGNEQFF
TRBD1	-	TRBJ2-2	TRBV24-1	TGTGCCACCAGTATCCCCGACAGGGACACCGGGGAGCTGTTTTTT	CATSIPDRDTGELFF
-	-	TRBJ1-5	TRBV13	TGTGCCAGCAGGAATTCCCGCAGGGCCAGTCAGCCCCAGCATTTT	CASRNSRRASQPQHF
-	few	TRBJ2-7	TRBV30	TGTGCCTATAACCGGGACACCTACGAGCAGTACTTC	CAYNRDTYEQYF
TRBD2	-	TRBJ2-1	TRBV19	TGTGCCAGTAAGCAGACTAGCGGGAGCAATGAGCAGTTCTTC	CASKQTSGSNEQFF
TRBD1	-	TRBJ1-1	TRBV27	TGTGCCAGCAGTCTGCTACAGGGGCGCACTGAAGCTTTCTTT	CASSLLQGRTEAFF
TRBD1	-	TRBJ2-7	TRBV13	TGTGCCAGCAGCTTAGCTACTCGACAGGGGCAGTACTTC	CASSLATRQGQYF
TRBD1	-	TRBJ2-7	TRBV5-6	TGTGCCAGCAGCTTTTCGGGACAGGACTACGAGCAGTACTTC	CASSFSGQDYEQYF